The 21 T cell receptor beta chains in this list originate from one sample, sequenced in a study of healthy donors' naive CD4 and CD8 T cells. Each TCR library used roughly 0.45 ug of total RNA and a linear amplification protocol. A single record per CDR3 protein comes from TCRdb applying MiXCR to the reads. This table has around 180,000 distinct CDR3 sequences, nearly 75% appearing once. The sample consisted of naive CD4+ and CD8+ T cells sorted from blood, pooled from several donors. The receptor set was obtained from a pool of human donors in good health; the sample pools cells from several healthy donors.

The rearrangement links TRBV19 to TRBJ2-7, with a tentative D call TRBD2 (5 bases). Trimming stripped 5 bases from V and 9 bases from J, with 17 bases between. CDR1 and CDR2 (germline): LNHDA, SQIVND (reference sequence). The CDR3 spans 13 residues. DNA for the CDR3: TGTGCCAGTAGTGCTGGACTGCTTCCCGCGCAGTACTTC. Residues: CASSAGLLPAQYF.

The V gene is TRBV5-5, the J gene TRBJ2-3; D not certain. Germline V CDR1 and CDR2: SGHKS, YYEKEE (reference sequence). Deletions cut 4 bases from V and 0 bases from J, with 9 bases between. This CDR3 spans 14 amino acids. This CDR3 reads CASSRLISTDTQYF. The CDR3, as DNA: TGTGCCAGCAGCCGACTCATCAGCACAGATACGCAGTATTTT.

This clonotype has just a few counts. This sequence joins TRBV29-1 and TRBJ2-1; the D is unclear. The CDR3 sequence is 13 residues long. The germline gives CDR1 SQVTM, CDR2 ANQGSEA. Trimming removed 4 bases from V and 2 bases from J, with 9 bases in between. DNA for the CDR3: TGCAGCGTTGCCAGCTCAACCTACAATGAGCAGTTCTTC. It specifies CSVASSTYNEQFF.

V usage is TRBV29-1 and J usage is TRBJ1-1; 10 bases agree with TRBD1. The CDR3 extends over 15 amino acids. The V and J ends lost 4 bases and 1 base, in that order; junction bases with no gene match: 6. Germline CDR1 and CDR2: SQVTM and ANQGSEA. In DNA, the CDR3 is TGCAGCGTTGCGACAGGGGGCTCCAAGAACACTGAAGCTTTCTTT. It yields the protein CSVATGGSKNTEAFF.

CDR3 nucleotide sequence: TGTGCCAGCAGTGACAGGGGGCTATTGAACACTGAAGCTTTCTTT. This encodes CASSDRGLLNTEAFF. This chain links TRBV6-5 with TRBJ1-1; 10 positions match TRBD1. CDR3 length: 15 residues. Trimming removed 5 bases from V and 0 bases from J; junction bases left unmatched: 3. The germline V gene encodes CDR1 MNHEY and CDR2 SVGAGI.

The V gene is TRBV18, the J gene TRBJ2-7; tentatively, D is TRBD2 (5 bases). From germline, CDR1 is KGHSH and CDR2 LQKENI. Trimming removed 3 bases at V and 2 bases at J, with 14 bases between. The CDR3 is 15 residues long. CDR3 coding DNA: TGTGCCAGCTCACCGTCGCTAGCTGTGACCTACGAGCAGTACTTC. Amino acid sequence: CASSPSLAVTYEQYF.

The chain links TRBV6-5 to TRBJ2-7; TRBD2 matches 11 bases. Germline V CDR1 and CDR2: MNHEY, SVGAGI. The CDR3 extends over 15 amino acids. J was trimmed by 2 bases and V by 0 bases; bases with no gene match: 0. CDR3: CASSYSTSGTYEQYF. DNA for the CDR3: TGTGCCAGCAGTTACTCGACTAGCGGGACCTACGAGCAGTACTTC.

The chain has TRBV27 and TRBJ2-3; D unclear. V lost 9 bases, J lost 0 bases, and 13 bases lay in between. CDR1 and CDR2 from the germline V gene are MNHEY and SMNVEV (reference sequence). The CDR3 has 14 residues. CDR3 DNA: TGTGCCAGTCACTTGAGTTCTAGCACAGATACGCAGTATTTT. This encodes CASHLSSSTDTQYF.

This chain uses TRBV6-5 with TRBJ1-5; D is unresolved. Germline CDR1 and CDR2: MNHEY and SVGAGI. V lost 6 bases and J 1 base, leaving 10 bases between the germline ends. The CDR3 totals 14 residues. Here the CDR3 DNA reads TGTGCCAGCAGCCCCCTTGACAGCAATCAGCCCCAGCATTTT. Amino acids: CASSPLDSNQPQHF.

This clonotype was counted once. V gene TRBV5-6 combines with J gene TRBJ2-5; D is undetermined. CDR3 size: 14 residues. Per the germline V gene, CDR1 is SGHDT and CDR2 is YYEEEE. Trimming took off 4 bases at V and 3 bases at J, with 13 bases between the two ends. CDR3 sequence: CASSDARTEETQYF. CDR3 coding DNA: TGTGCCAGCAGCGACGCACGGACGGAAGAGACCCAGTACTTC. Full variable domain (missing parts from reference TRBV5-6 and TRBJ2-5): DAGVTQSPTHLIKTRGQQVTLRCSPKSGHDTVSWYQQALGQGPQFIFQYYEEEERQRGNFPDRFSGHQFPNYSSELNVNALLLGDSALYLCASSDARTEETQYFGPGTRLLVL.

The chain employs TRBV29-1 and TRBJ2-1; no definite D call. The CDR3 runs to 12 residues. Trimming took 3 bases from V and 5 from J, leaving 8 bases between them. Per the germline V gene, CDR1 is SQVTM and CDR2 is ANQGSEA. For the CDR3, the DNA is TGCAGCGTTGAGGCCAGGCACAATGAGCAGTTCTTC. This sequence encodes CSVEARHNEQFF.

This chain links TRBV6-5 with TRBJ2-7; the D is unclear. This CDR3 comprises 10 residues. Germline V gene sequence: CDR1 MNHEY, CDR2 SVGAGI. V was cut by 6 bases and J by 3 bases, with 3 bases left in between. The CDR3 nucleotides are TGTGCCAGCAGGCTCTACGAGCAGTACTTC. Protein sequence: CASRLYEQYF.

This chain uses TRBV18 with TRBJ1-1, with a weak D call TRBD1 (5 bases). Germline V lookup: CDR1 KGHSH, CDR2 LQKENI. This CDR3 has 15 residues. Trimming pared 4 bases from V and 0 bases from J, leaving 12 bases between. The CDR3 reads CASSLSVGLNTEAFF. The DNA of the CDR3 is TGTGCCAGCTCACTGTCGGTGGGGCTGAACACTGAAGCTTTCTTT.

The V gene is TRBV6-5, the J gene TRBJ2-7; D possibly uses TRBD1 or TRBD2 (5 bases each). Trimming cost V 3 bases and J 0 bases, with 12 bases left between them. The germline V gene encodes CDR1 MNHEY and CDR2 SVGAGI. This CDR3 contains 15 residues. CDR3 nucleotides: TGTGCCAGCAGTTATCGGGGCGGGCTCTCCTACGAGCAGTACTTC. Residues: CASSYRGGLSYEQYF.

Of note for this clonotype: Sequence at one end of the junction differs from germline and may be a read error. The chain employs TRBV6-1 and TRBJ2-1, with D hard to call. This CDR3 region has 14 residues. The germline V gene has CDR1 MNHNS and CDR2 SASEGT. CDR3 residues: CASSWTPEYNEQFF. CDR3 DNA: TGCGCCAGCAGTTGGACGCCGGAATACAATGAGCAGTTCTTC.

In this sample, this clonotype turned up a few times. V is TRBV20-1 and J is TRBJ1-5, with no clear D. Trimming cost V 6 bases and J 7 bases, with 22 bases left between them. CDR3 length: 15 residues. Germline-derived CDR1 and CDR2 are DFQATT and SNEGSKA (reference sequence). The CDR3 region is CSALNGRTVDQPQHF. CDR3 DNA: TGCAGTGCCCTAAACGGACGGACCGTTGACCAGCCCCAGCATTTT.

V gene TRBV27 combines with J gene TRBJ2-7; possibly TRBD1 for D (6 bases). The CDR3 covers 15 residues. Germline lookup yields CDR1 MNHEY and CDR2 SMNVEV (reference sequence). The germline V and J ends were trimmed by 3 bases and 2 bases, with 14 bases remaining between them. CDR3 in amino acids: CASSFPTGFPYEQYV. CDR3 DNA: TGTGCCAGCAGTTTCCCTACAGGGTTTCCCTACGAGCAGTACGTC.

This chain links TRBV30 with TRBJ2-3; D is unclear. V lost 7 bases and J lost 2, with 16 bases in between. This CDR3 has 14 amino acids. Germline V gene lookup returns CDR1 GTSNPN and CDR2 SVGIG (reference sequence). CDR3 residues: CAFDPGPATDTQYF. CDR3 nucleotides: TGTGCCTTCGACCCAGGCCCCGCCACAGATACGCAGTATTTT.

In its sample, this clonotype was seen a few times. The chain joins TRBV19 to TRBJ2-7; D not resolved. Deletions cut 1 base from V and 3 bases from J, with 7 bases between. The germline V gene encodes CDR1 LNHDA and CDR2 SQIVND (reference sequence). The CDR3 has 13 amino acids. The CDR3 protein is CASSIARDYEQYF. The CDR3 DNA follows: TGTGCCAGTAGTATAGCCAGAGACTACGAGCAGTACTTC.

This chain links TRBV7-2 with TRBJ1-1; D uncertain. Looked up from germline, CDR1 is SGHTA and CDR2 is FQGNSA. V lost 6 bases and J 2 bases, leaving 10 bases between the germline ends. This CDR3 is built from 13 residues. The CDR3 DNA is TGTGCCAGCAGGCGTGGCGGAAACACTGAAGCTTTCTTT. The encoded protein is CASRRGGNTEAFF.

V and J are TRBV7-2 and TRBJ2-7, with D perhaps given as TRBD1 or TRBD2 (5 bases each). This CDR3 is built from 12 residues. Trimming stripped 5 bases from V and 5 bases from J, with 10 bases between. Germline loops: CDR1 SGHTA, CDR2 FQGNSA. This CDR3 reads CASSTQGDEQYF. The CDR3 DNA sequence: TGTGCCAGCAGCACCCAGGGAGACGAGCAGTACTTC. Together with reference TRBV7-2 and TRBJ2-7, the CDR3 gives the full variable domain: GAGVSQSPSNKVTEKGKDVELRCDPISGHTALYWYRQSLGQGLEFLIYFQGNSAPDKSGLPSDRFSAERTGGSVSTLTIQRTQQEDSAVYLCASSTQGDEQYFGPGTRLTVT.